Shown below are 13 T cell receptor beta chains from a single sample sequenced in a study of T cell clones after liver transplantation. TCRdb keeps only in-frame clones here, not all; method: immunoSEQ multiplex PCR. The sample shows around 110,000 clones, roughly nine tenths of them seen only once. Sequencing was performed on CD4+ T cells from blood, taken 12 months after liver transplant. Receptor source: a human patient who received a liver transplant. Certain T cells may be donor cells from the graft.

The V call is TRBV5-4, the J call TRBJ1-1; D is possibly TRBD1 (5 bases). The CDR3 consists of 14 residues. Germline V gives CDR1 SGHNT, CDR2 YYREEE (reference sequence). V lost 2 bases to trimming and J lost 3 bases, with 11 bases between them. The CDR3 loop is CASSFRVGYTEAFF. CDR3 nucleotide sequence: TGTGCCAGCAGCTTCAGGGTCGGTTACACTGAAGCTTTCTTT. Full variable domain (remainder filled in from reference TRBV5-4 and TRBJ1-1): ETGVTQSPTHLIKTRGQQVTLRCSSQSGHNTVSWYQQALGQGPQFIFQYYREEENGRGNFPPRFSGLQFPNYSSELNVNALELDDSALYLCASSFRVGYTEAFFGQGTRLTVV.

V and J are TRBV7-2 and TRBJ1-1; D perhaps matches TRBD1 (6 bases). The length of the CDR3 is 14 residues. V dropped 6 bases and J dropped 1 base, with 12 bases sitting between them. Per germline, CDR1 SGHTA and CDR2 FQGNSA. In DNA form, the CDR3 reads TGTGCCAGCAGTTCCGGGACATCGAACACTGAAGCTTTCTTT. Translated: CASSSGTSNTEAFF.

Written as DNA, the CDR3 is TGCAGTGCTCGCTACTCGGATGAGCAGTTCTTC. It translates to CSARYSDEQFF. The gene calls are TRBV20-1 and TRBJ2-1; D gene ambiguous. Trimming pared 5 bases from V and 8 bases from J, leaving 10 bases between. Germline V CDR1 and CDR2: DFQATT, SNEGSKA (reference sequence). CDR3 length: 11 residues.

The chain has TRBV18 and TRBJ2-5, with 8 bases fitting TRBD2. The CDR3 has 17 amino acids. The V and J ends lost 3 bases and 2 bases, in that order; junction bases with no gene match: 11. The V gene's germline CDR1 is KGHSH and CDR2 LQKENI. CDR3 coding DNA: TGTGCCAGCTCACCGCTGGGACTAGGGGTGAAACAAGAGACCCAGTACTTC. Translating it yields CASSPLGLGVKQETQYF.

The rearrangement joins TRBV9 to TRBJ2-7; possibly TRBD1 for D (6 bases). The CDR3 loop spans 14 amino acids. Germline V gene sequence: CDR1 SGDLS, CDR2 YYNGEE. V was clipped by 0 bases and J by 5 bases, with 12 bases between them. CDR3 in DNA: TGTGCCAGCAGCGTAGGTGCAGGGGAGAACGAGCAGTACTTC. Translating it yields CASSVGAGENEQYF.

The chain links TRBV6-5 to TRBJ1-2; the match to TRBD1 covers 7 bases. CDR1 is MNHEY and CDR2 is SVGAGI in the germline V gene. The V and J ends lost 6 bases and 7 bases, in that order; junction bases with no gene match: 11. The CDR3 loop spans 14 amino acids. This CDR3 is CASRLGGGQSGYTF. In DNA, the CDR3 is TGTGCCAGCAGATTGGGAGGGGGACAGAGTGGCTACACCTTC.

CDR3 residues: CASSSTKEQYF. The DNA for the CDR3 is TGTGCCAGCAGCTCGACGAAGGAGCAGTACTTC. This chain links TRBV7-9 with TRBJ2-7; D call uncertain. V gave up 4 bases and J gave up 7 bases, with 8 bases separating them. The CDR3 is 11 residues long. Germline V CDR1 and CDR2: SEHNR, FQNEAQ (reference sequence). Looking up the rest from reference TRBV7-9 and TRBJ2-7 gives the full variable domain: DTGVSQNPRHKITKRGQNVTFRCDPISEHNRLYWYRQTLGQGPEFLTYFQNEAQLEKSRLLSDRFSAERPKGSFSTLEIQRTEQGDSAMYLCASSSTKEQYFGPGTRLTVT.

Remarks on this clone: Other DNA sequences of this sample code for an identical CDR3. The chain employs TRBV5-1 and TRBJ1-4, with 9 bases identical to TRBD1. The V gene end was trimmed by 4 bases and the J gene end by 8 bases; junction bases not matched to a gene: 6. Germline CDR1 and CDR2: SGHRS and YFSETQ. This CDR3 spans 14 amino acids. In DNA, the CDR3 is TGCGCCAGCAGCCCGGGACAGGGAAGCGAAAAACTGTTTTTT. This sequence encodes CASSPGQGSEKLFF.

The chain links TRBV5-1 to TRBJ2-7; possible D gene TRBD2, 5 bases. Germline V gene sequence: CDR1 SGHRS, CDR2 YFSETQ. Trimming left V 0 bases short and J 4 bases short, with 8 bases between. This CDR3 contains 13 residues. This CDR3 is CASSLALAYEQYF. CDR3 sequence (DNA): TGCGCCAGCAGCTTGGCCCTAGCTTACGAGCAGTACTTC.

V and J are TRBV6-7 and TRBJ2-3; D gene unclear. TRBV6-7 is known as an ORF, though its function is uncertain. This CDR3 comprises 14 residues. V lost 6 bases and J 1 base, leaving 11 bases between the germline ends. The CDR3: CASRSRYCTDTQYF. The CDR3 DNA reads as TGTGCCAGCAGGTCGCGCTACTGCACAGATACGCAGTATTTT.

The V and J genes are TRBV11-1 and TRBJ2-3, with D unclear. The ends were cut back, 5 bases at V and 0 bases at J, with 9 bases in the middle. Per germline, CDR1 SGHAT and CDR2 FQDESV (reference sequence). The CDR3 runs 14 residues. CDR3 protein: CASSASASTDTQYF. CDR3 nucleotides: TGTGCCAGCAGCGCCTCTGCTAGCACAGATACGCAGTATTTT.

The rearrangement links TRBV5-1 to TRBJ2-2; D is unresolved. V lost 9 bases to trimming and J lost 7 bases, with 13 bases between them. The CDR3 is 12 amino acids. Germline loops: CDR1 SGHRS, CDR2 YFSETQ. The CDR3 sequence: CATKVEFGELFF. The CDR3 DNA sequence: TGCGCCACCAAAGTAGAGTTCGGGGAGCTGTTTTTT.

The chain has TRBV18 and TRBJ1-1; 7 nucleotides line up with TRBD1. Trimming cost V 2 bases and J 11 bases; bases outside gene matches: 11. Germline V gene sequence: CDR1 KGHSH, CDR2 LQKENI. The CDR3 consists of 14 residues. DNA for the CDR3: TGTGCCAGCTCACCAAAAGGGGCCGGGACAGACGCTTTCTTT. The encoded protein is CASSPKGAGTDAFF.